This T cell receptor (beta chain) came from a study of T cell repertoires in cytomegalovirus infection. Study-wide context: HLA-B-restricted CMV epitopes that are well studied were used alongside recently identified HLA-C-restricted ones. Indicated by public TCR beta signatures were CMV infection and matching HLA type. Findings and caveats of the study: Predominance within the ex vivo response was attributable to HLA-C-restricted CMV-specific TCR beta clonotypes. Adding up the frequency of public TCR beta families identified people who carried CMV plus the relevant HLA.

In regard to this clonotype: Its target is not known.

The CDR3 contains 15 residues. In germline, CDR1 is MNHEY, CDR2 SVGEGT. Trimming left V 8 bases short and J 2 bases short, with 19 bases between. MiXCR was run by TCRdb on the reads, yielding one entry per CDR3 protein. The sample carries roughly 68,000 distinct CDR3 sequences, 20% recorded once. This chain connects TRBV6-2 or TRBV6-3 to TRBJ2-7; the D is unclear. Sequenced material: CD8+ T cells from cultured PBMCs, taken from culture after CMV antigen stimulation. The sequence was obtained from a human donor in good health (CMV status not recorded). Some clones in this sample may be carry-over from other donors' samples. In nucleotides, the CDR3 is TGTGCCAGCCGGTGGGCGGCGGAAGTCCCCTACGAGCAGTACTTC. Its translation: CASRWAAEVPYEQYF.